The 18 T cell receptor beta chains reported below all come from one sample, sequenced in a study of blood T cell repertoires in COVID-19 (dated by TCRdb to between 2020 and 2021). Library preparation was by the immunoSEQ multiplex PCR assay. TCRdb took over this immuneACCESS table, retaining in-frame rearrangements with V and J assigned. Such tables are incomplete; in checked studies, under half of the missing clones stem from an unresolved V gene, and the remainder is unexplained. The sample table records under 250,000 clones; around 82% of these occur just once. Around 2% of the sample is held by the ten biggest clonotypes. The specimen sequenced was peripheral blood. The receptors shown here come from a woman aged 55-75 years with acute or convalescent COVID-19.

This clone was counted only a few times. CDR3 sequence: CASSVLRGPYGYTF. The CDR3 DNA reads as TGTGCCAGCAGTGTTCTCAGGGGTCCCTATGGCTACACCTTC. The genes are TRBV2 and TRBJ1-2; a possible D gene is TRBD1 (6 bases). This CDR3 has 14 amino acids. Germline V gene data show CDR1 as SNHLY and CDR2 as FYNNEI. V dropped 4 bases and J dropped 4 bases, with 13 bases sitting between them.

V and J are TRBV14 and TRBJ1-3, with no clear D. The length of the CDR3 is 13 residues. The germline V gene has CDR1 SGHDN and CDR2 FVKESK. The V end lost 4 bases, the J end lost 5 bases, and 9 bases lay between the germline ends. The DNA for the CDR3 is TGTGCCAGCAGCCCAGGCACCCGAAACACCATATATTTT. Protein sequence: CASSPGTRNTIYF.

The rearrangement uses TRBV7-9 and TRBJ1-4; the D is unclear. This CDR3 is 11 amino acids long. V dropped 5 bases and J dropped 14 bases, with 12 bases sitting between them. In germline, CDR1 is SEHNR, CDR2 FQNEAQ (reference sequence). CDR3 protein: CASSTARGLFF. In DNA, the CDR3 is TGTGCCAGCAGCACCGCGAGAGGTCTGTTTTTT.

This sequence joins TRBV4-2 and TRBJ2-4; TRBD1 matches 8 bases. The V segment lost 10 bases and the J segment 2 bases; nucleotides outside the gene matches: 10. The CDR3 contains 15 residues. Germline lookup yields CDR1 LGHNA and CDR2 YNFKEQ. The CDR3: CATSEQGVPKNIQYF. CDR3 nucleotide sequence: TGTGCCACCTCGGAACAGGGGGTGCCCAAAAACATTCAGTACTTC.

The chain is built from TRBV7-9 and TRBJ2-5, with 9 positions matching TRBD1. The junction had 14 bases not matched to a gene; V was cut back by 5 bases and J by 10 bases. The CDR3 sequence is 15 residues long. CDR1 SEHNR and CDR2 FQNEAQ come from the germline V gene (reference sequence). The DNA of the CDR3 is TGTGCCAGCAGCCGCCGGGACAGGGTCGTTGGGGACCAGTACTTC. Translating it yields CASSRRDRVVGDQYF.

The chain has TRBV6-1 and TRBJ2-7; D gene unclear. V dropped 2 bases and J dropped 2 bases, with 10 bases sitting between them. Germline V lookup: CDR1 MNHNS, CDR2 SASEGT. The CDR3 runs to 14 residues. CDR3 DNA sequence: TGTGCCAGCAGTGAACTGGGCAGGACCTACGAGCAGTACTTC. Residues: CASSELGRTYEQYF.

This CDR3 is CSVSTGRDTEAFF. For the CDR3, the DNA is TGCAGCGTTTCGACAGGGCGGGACACTGAAGCTTTCTTT. The chain couples TRBV29-1 to TRBJ1-1; 7 nucleotides agree with TRBD1. J gave up 3 bases and V 5 bases, and 6 bases lay outside the gene matches. The CDR3 is made up of 13 amino acids. Germline CDR1 reads SQVTM; CDR2 reads ANQGSEA.

There are a few counts of this clone. The chain joins TRBV10-2 to TRBJ2-3; a weak D match, TRBD2 (6 bases). Germline V gene sequence: CDR1 WSHSY, CDR2 SAAADI. The V end lost 5 bases, the J end lost 1 base, and 10 bases lay between the germline ends. CDR3 length: 14 residues. The chain's CDR3 is CASSNGGGTDTQYF. Here the CDR3 DNA reads TGCGCCAGCAGTAACGGGGGAGGCACAGATACGCAGTATTTT.

V is TRBV2 and J is TRBJ1-4; D gene unclear. V was clipped by 8 bases and J by 0 bases, with 16 bases between them. Per germline, CDR1 SNHLY and CDR2 FYNNEI. The CDR3 is 16 residues long. The chain's CDR3 is CASSGGSAATNEKLFF. The CDR3, as DNA: TGTGCCAGCTCGGGTGGCAGCGCAGCAACTAATGAAAAACTGTTTTTT.

This rearrangement joins TRBV6-2 or TRBV6-3 to TRBJ2-3, with TRBD2 matching over 8 bases. Germline assignment: CDR1 MNHEY and CDR2 SVGEGT. Losses at the gene ends were 0 bases for V and 4 bases for J; bases not matched to a gene: 9. The CDR3 is 17 residues long. The CDR3 loop is CASSYSERGPWADTQYF. Written as DNA, the CDR3 is TGTGCCAGCAGTTACTCGGAGCGGGGGCCCTGGGCAGATACGCAGTATTTT.

The chain combines TRBV28 with TRBJ1-2; D is undetermined. The CDR3 extends over 10 amino acids. Germline V lookup: CDR1 MDHEN, CDR2 SYDVKM. Trimming stripped 7 bases from V and 8 bases from J, with 8 bases between. The CDR3 here is CASNREGYTF. The CDR3 DNA is TGTGCCAGCAATCGGGAAGGCTACACCTTC.

The chain is built from TRBV6-4 and TRBJ2-2, with 8 bases aligning to TRBD2. With 6 bases clipped from V and 4 bases from J, the junction kept 4 bases outside the gene matches. The CDR3 has 14 amino acids. Germline CDR1 reads MRHNA; CDR2 reads SNTAGT. The CDR3 here is CASSPGGLTGELFF. The DNA for the CDR3 is TGTGCCAGCAGCCCGGGGGGGCTCACCGGGGAGCTGTTTTTT.

This chain links TRBV3-1 (or the pseudogene TRBV3-2) with TRBJ1-2, with TRBD1 identical over 7 bases. V was clipped by 8 bases and J by 8 bases; unmatched bases: 8. This CDR3 comprises 12 residues. Germline CDR1 reads LGHDT; CDR2 reads YNNKEL (reference sequence). In DNA form, the CDR3 reads TGTGCCAGCGGTGAGGGGGCAGTCGGCTACACCTTC. Its protein is CASGEGAVGYTF.

This clone is a singleton in its sample. This chain links TRBV5-1 with TRBJ2-5; 11 positions agree with TRBD2. Trimming at V came to 4 bases and at J to 0 bases, leaving 17 bases not matched to a gene. CDR1 and CDR2 from the germline V gene are SGHRS and YFSETQ. This CDR3 is 20 amino acids long. CDR3 loop: CASSVYSLAGAVKYQETQYF. CDR3 DNA: TGCGCCAGCAGCGTATACTCACTAGCGGGGGCGGTTAAGTACCAAGAGACCCAGTACTTC.

This clone was picked up one time. The rearrangement joins TRBV5-4 to TRBJ1-1, with D uncertain. Trimming cost V 1 base and J 1 base, with 5 bases left between them. This CDR3 contains 13 residues. CDR1 is SGHNT and CDR2 is YYREEE in the germline V gene (reference sequence). The CDR3 reads CASSLYRNTEAFF. DNA for the CDR3: TGTGCCAGCAGCTTGTACAGGAACACTGAAGCTTTCTTT.

This clone was seen only once. This chain joins TRBV5-1 and TRBJ2-1; 12 bases fit TRBD2. The CDR3 has 15 residues. After removal of 4 bases from V and 5 bases from J, the junction contained 4 bases not matched to a gene. The germline CDR1 and CDR2 sequences are SGHRS and YFSETQ. The CDR3 DNA reads as TGCGCCAGCAGCGAGGGACTAGCGGGTAACAATGAGCAGTTCTTC. This encodes CASSEGLAGNNEQFF.

The J gene is TRBJ2-1, the V gene TRBV2, with a weak D call TRBD2 (6 bases). V dropped 3 bases and J dropped 4 bases, with 13 bases sitting between them. CDR3 size: 15 residues. CDR1 is SNHLY, CDR2 FYNNEI, per germline. The DNA of the CDR3 is TGTGCCAGCAGTGATCGGCGGGGCGGATACAATGAGCAGTTCTTC. Amino acid sequence: CASSDRRGGYNEQFF.

This clone was picked up a small number of times. This chain joins TRBV30 and TRBJ1-3; D gene unclear. V dropped 0 bases and J dropped 2 bases, with 8 bases sitting between them. The CDR3 is made up of 14 amino acids. Germline V gives CDR1 GTSNPN, CDR2 SVGIG (reference sequence). The DNA for the CDR3 is TGTGCCTGGAGTGTTAGCGGACCTGGAAACACCATATATTTT. It translates to CAWSVSGPGNTIYF.